This passage covers 2 T cell receptor beta chains from one sample sequenced in a study of blood T cells in healthy people across ages. Primers used in a second PCR of roughly 6 to 12 cycles were a sample-barcoded 5' primer and a J-beta primer mix. MiXCR, run by TCRdb on the 5' RACE reads, gives a single entry per CDR3 protein. The sample has roughly 1 million distinct CDR3 sequences; almost 25% are singletons. This same sample was also part of a study on T cells of mothers and their children.

The sequenced sample was blood. The receptor source for this set is a girl aged 2-10 years in good health.

The J gene is TRBJ2-2, the V gene TRBV18, with D tentatively TRBD2 (6 bases). The CDR3 is 17 amino acids. The germline gives CDR1 KGHSH, CDR2 LQKENI. Trimming removed 0 bases from V and 0 bases from J, with 11 bases in between. The DNA for the CDR3 is TGTGCCAGCTCACCACCGCGGGGCGCGGCGAACACCGGGGAGCTGTTTTTT. Protein product: CASSPPRGAANTGELFF. Filled out from reference TRBV18 and TRBJ2-2, the complete variable domain reads NAGVMQNPRHLVRRRGQEARLRCSPMKGHSHVYWYRQLPEEGLKFMVYLQKENIIDESGMPKERFSAEFPKEGPSILRIQQVVRGDSAAYFCASSPPRGAANTGELFFGEGSRLTVL.

This clonotype has more than one count but fewer than ten. This chain uses TRBV29-1 with TRBJ2-5; D unresolved. Germline loops: CDR1 SQVTM, CDR2 ANQGSEA. V was cut by 1 base and J by 9 bases, with 9 bases left in between. This CDR3 is built from 11 residues. The CDR3 coding sequence is TGCAGCGTTGAAGGGGGTCATCCCCAGTACTTC. Translation: CSVEGGHPQYF.